The 14 T cell receptor beta chains given below trace back to one sample, sequenced in a study of blood T cell repertoires in COVID-19 (dated by TCRdb to 2018 to 2020). The library was made by the immunoSEQ multiplex PCR assay. Here the immuneACCESS table is served through TCRdb, limited to in-frame sequences with V and J called. Missing clones are a known gap in these copies; in checked studies unresolved V genes cover under half, and the rest lacks a known reason. This sample has 79,000 or so clones in its table, and about 87% of those were observed once. Under 1.2% of the sample is in the top ten clones. Sequenced sample: peripheral blood. The receptors were sampled from a human donor in a cohort sampled during active COVID-19.

This chain links TRBV15 with TRBJ2-1; 7 bases align to TRBD2. This CDR3 has 16 amino acids. The V gene's germline CDR1 is LNHNV and CDR2 YYDKDF (reference sequence). J gave up 7 bases and V 2 bases, and 11 bases lay outside the gene matches. The DNA for the CDR3 is TGTGCCACCAGCAGATCGGGAGCGGGGCCTAGTAATGAGCAGTTCTTC. Residues: CATSRSGAGPSNEQFF.

V is TRBV10-3 and J is TRBJ1-1; D gene ambiguous. Germline V gene data show CDR1 as ENHRY and CDR2 as SYGVKD. The CDR3 is 15 amino acids. Trimming shortened V by 5 bases and J by 4 bases, and 17 bases separated the two germline ends. The CDR3 DNA reads as TGTGCCATCAGTCCAATCGAGACAAGGCGCACTGAAGCTTTCTTT. Translated: CAISPIETRRTEAFF.

This clone was picked up a small number of times. J is TRBJ2-4 and V is TRBV28, with TRBD1 identical over 7 bases. Looked up from germline, CDR1 is MDHEN and CDR2 is SYDVKM. This CDR3 is 13 amino acids long. After removal of 6 bases from V and 5 bases from J, the junction contained 4 bases not matched to a gene. The CDR3 spells CASRTDRENIQYF. In nucleotides, the CDR3 is TGTGCCAGCAGAACCGACAGGGAAAACATTCAGTACTTC.

V and J are TRBV6-5 and TRBJ1-6; D remains unclear. CDR1 MNHEY and CDR2 SVGAGI come from the germline V gene. CDR3 size: 14 residues. V dropped 6 bases and J dropped 14 bases, with 20 bases sitting between them. The CDR3 DNA reads TGTGCCAGCAGGGGAGGTCTGAAATCGGGATCCCTCCACTTT. Amino acid sequence: CASRGGLKSGSLHF.

This chain connects TRBV7-2 to TRBJ2-3, with D perhaps matching TRBD2 (5 bases). The V gene's germline CDR1 is SGHTA and CDR2 FQGNSA. The CDR3 runs 13 residues. V lost 6 bases, J lost 2 bases, and 9 bases lay in between. The CDR3 bases are TGTGCCAGCAGTGAGCGGACCACAGATACGCAGTATTTT. Translation: CASSERTTDTQYF.

The J gene is TRBJ1-2, the V gene TRBV2; D is perhaps TRBD1 (5 bases). CDR3 length: 15 residues. Trimming stripped 2 bases from V and 1 base from J, with 11 bases between. CDR1 and CDR2 from the germline V gene are SNHLY and FYNNEI. CDR3 protein: CASSEQGRGNYGYTF. The DNA for the CDR3 is TGTGCCAGCAGTGAACAGGGTAGGGGTAACTATGGCTACACCTTC.

The chain links TRBV5-6 to TRBJ1-6, with 7 nucleotides matching TRBD1. This CDR3 spans 14 amino acids. V lost 3 bases, J lost 7 bases, and 4 bases stayed unmatched. The V gene's germline CDR1 is SGHDT and CDR2 YYEEEE. CDR3 in amino acids: CASSSDRENSPLHF. DNA of the CDR3: TGTGCCAGCAGCTCCGACAGGGAGAATTCACCCCTCCACTTT.

This chain links TRBV28 with TRBJ2-5; TRBD1 is a possible D gene (5 bases). The CDR3 consists of 16 residues. V was shortened by 3 bases and J by 7 bases, with 21 bases between the two germline ends. Germline CDR1 reads MDHEN; CDR2 reads SYDVKM. CDR3 bases: TGTGCCAGCAGTTTCGGTAATCAGGGCCCAATAGCGACCCAGTACTTC. It yields the protein CASSFGNQGPIATQYF.

The gene calls are TRBV28 and TRBJ1-5; no clear D. Trimming removed 6 bases from V and 4 bases from J, with 13 bases in between. The germline CDR1 and CDR2 sequences are MDHEN and SYDVKM. The CDR3 spans 14 residues. The CDR3 here is CASSTRGENQPQHF. For the CDR3, the DNA is TGTGCCAGCAGCACCCGCGGGGAAAATCAGCCCCAGCATTTT.

The V gene is TRBV28, the J gene TRBJ1-2; no definite D call. This CDR3 is built from 12 residues. Germline assignment: CDR1 MDHEN and CDR2 SYDVKM. With 5 bases removed from V and 5 bases from J, the gap between germline ends came to 9 bases. Written as DNA, the CDR3 is TGTGCCAGCAGTGATCACGGGTATGGCTACACCTTC. Translating gives CASSDHGYGYTF.

The chain couples TRBV29-1 to TRBJ2-1; 7 nucleotides match TRBD2. From germline, CDR1 is SQVTM and CDR2 ANQGSEA. V shed 5 bases and J 6 bases; nucleotides not matched to a gene: 4. The CDR3 length is 12 residues. CDR3 DNA sequence: TGCAGCGTTTATCGCGGGAGCAATGAGCAGTTCTTC. It yields the protein CSVYRGSNEQFF.

The rearrangement links TRBV7-9 to TRBJ2-1; TRBD2 aligns across 8 bases. This CDR3 spans 15 amino acids. The V and J ends lost 4 bases and 9 bases, in that order; junction bases with no gene match: 11. Germline V gene sequence: CDR1 SEHNR, CDR2 FQNEAQ (reference sequence). For the CDR3, the DNA is TGTGCCAGCAGCTATAGCGGGATTGACGCCAGTGAGCAGTTCTTC. It codes for CASSYSGIDASEQFF. The full variable domain, its missing parts supplied by reference TRBV7-9 and TRBJ2-1, is DTGVSQNPRHKITKRGQNVTFRCDPISEHNRLYWYRQTLGQGPEFLTYFQNEAQLEKSRLLSDRFSAERPKGSFSTLEIQRTEQGDSAMYLCASSYSGIDASEQFFGPGTRLTVL.

V usage is TRBV3-1 (or the pseudogene TRBV3-2) and J usage is TRBJ2-4; D is ambiguous. The germline CDR1 and CDR2 sequences are LGHDT and YNNKEL (reference sequence). V lost 0 bases, J lost 10 bases, and 7 bases lay in between. The CDR3 runs to 12 residues. CDR3 sequence (DNA): TGTGCCAGCAGCCAAGAGAGGCTTATTCAGTACTTC. Translated: CASSQERLIQYF.

The CDR3 reads CASSLSLAGGLRETQYF. The CDR3 coding sequence is TGCGCCAGCAGCTTGTCCCTAGCGGGAGGGCTGCGAGAGACCCAGTACTTC. The chain couples TRBV5-1 to TRBJ2-5, with TRBD2 identical over 12 bases. Germline values: CDR1 SGHRS, CDR2 YFSETQ. V was pared by 1 base and J by 4 bases, with 8 bases of the junction left unmatched. The CDR3 totals 17 residues.